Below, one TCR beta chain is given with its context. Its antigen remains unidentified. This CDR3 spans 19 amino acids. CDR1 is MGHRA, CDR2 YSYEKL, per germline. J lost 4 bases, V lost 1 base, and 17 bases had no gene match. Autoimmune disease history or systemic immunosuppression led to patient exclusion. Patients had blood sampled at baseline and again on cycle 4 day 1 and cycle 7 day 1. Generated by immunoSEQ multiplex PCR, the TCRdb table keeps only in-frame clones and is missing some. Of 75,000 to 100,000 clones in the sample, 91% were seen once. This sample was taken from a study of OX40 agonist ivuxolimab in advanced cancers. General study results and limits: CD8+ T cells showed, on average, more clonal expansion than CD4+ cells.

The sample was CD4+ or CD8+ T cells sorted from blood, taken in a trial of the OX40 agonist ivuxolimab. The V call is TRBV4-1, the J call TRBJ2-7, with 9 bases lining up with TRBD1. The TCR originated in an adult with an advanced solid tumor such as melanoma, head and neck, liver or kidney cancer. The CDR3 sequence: CASSQAAGTGTIRAYEQYF. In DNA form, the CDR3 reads TGCGCCAGCAGCCAAGCAGCCGGGACAGGGACGATTAGGGCGTACGAGCAGTACTTC.